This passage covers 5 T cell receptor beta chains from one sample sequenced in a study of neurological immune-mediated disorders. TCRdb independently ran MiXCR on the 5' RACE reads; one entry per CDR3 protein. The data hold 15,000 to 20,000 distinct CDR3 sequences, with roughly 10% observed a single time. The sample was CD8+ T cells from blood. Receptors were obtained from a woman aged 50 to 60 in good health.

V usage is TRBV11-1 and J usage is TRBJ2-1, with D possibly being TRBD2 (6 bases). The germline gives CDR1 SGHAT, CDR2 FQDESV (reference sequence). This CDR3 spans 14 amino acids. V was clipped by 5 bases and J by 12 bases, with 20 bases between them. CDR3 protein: CASSPHLGGFGQFF. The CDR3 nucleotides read TGTGCCAGCAGCCCGCACCTAGGAGGGTTTGGGCAGTTCTTC.

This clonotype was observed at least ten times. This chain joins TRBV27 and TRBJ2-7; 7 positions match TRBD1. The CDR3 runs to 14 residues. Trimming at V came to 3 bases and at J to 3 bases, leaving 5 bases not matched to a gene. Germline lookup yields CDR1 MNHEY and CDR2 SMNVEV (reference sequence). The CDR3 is CASSFGTEVYEQYF. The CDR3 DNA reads TGTGCCAGCAGTTTTGGGACAGAGGTCTACGAGCAGTACTTC.

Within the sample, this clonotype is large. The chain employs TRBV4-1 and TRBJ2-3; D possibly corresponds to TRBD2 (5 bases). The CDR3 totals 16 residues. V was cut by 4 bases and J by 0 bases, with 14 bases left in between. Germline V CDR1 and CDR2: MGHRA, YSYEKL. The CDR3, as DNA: TGCGCCAGCAGCCCAGGCGGAGCGGATAGCACAGATACGCAGTATTTT. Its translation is CASSPGGADSTDTQYF.

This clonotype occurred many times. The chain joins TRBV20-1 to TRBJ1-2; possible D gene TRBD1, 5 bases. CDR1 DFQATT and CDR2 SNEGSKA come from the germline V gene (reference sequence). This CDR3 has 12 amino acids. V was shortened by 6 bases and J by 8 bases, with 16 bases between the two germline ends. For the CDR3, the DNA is TGCAGTGCCCCGGGTGGGGGAGGAGGCTACACCTTC. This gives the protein CSAPGGGGGYTF.

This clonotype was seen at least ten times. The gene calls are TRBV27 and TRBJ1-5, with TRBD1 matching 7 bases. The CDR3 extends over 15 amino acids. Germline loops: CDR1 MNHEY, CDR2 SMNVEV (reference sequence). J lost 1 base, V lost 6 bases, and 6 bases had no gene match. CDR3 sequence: CASSWTGSSNQPQHF. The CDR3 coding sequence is TGTGCCAGCAGCTGGACAGGTTCGAGCAATCAGCCCCAGCATTTT.